Sequencing of this TCR beta chain was carried out in a study of blood T cell repertoires in COVID-19. Study-level background: The origin of the acute and convalescent COVID-19 samples was the United States, Italy and Spain.

In the authors' workflow: Reference gene primer amplification in the assay estimated nucleated cell counts. Method: immunoSEQ multiplex PCR; TCRdb's copy keeps in-frame clones and lacks some. For V, J and clone size, that table is used; D and trimming come from the DNA. The sample yields approximately 88,000 clones, under 90% seen once. Germline CDR1 reads SGHDN; CDR2 reads FVKESK. The germline V and J ends were trimmed by 2 bases and 3 bases, with 8 bases remaining between them. CDR3 size: 14 residues. This chain joins TRBV14 and TRBJ2-1; a possible D gene is TRBD2 (6 bases). The receptor's source is a woman in her 70s with acute or convalescent COVID-19. The specimen was peripheral blood. CDR3 nucleotides: TGTGCCAGCAGCCAACGACTAGGCTACAATGAGCAGTTCTTC. This gives the protein CASSQRLGYNEQFF. Full variable domain (missing parts from reference TRBV14 and TRBJ2-1): EAGVTQFPSHSVIEKGQTVTLRCDPISGHDNLYWYRRVMGKEIKFLLHFVKESKQDESGMPNNRFLAERTGGTYSTLKVQPAELEDSGVYFCASSQRLGYNEQFFGPGTRLTVL.